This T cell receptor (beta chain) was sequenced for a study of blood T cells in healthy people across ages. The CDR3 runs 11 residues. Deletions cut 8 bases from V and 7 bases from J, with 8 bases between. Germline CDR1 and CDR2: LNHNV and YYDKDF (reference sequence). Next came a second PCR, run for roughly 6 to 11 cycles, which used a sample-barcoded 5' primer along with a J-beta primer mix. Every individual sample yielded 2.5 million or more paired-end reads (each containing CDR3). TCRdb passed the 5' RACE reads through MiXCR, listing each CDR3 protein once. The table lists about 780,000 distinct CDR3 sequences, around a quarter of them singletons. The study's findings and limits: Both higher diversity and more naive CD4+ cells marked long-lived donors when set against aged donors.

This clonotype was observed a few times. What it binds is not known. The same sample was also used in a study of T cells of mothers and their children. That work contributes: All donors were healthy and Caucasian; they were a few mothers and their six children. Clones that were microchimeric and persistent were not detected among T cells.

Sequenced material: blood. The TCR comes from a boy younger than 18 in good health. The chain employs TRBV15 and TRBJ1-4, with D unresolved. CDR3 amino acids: CATRRPEKLFF. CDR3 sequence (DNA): TGTGCCACCCGACGGCCTGAAAAACTGTTTTTT. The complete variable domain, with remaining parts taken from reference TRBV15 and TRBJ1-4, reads DAMVIQNPRYQVTQFGKPVTLSCSQTLNHNVMYWYQQKSSQAPKLLFHYYDKDFNNEADTPDNFQSRRPNTSFCFLDIRSPGLGDTAMYLCATRRPEKLFFGSGTQLSVL.